This is a list of T cell receptor beta chains from one sample in a study of T cells in Graves' hyperthyroidism and ophthalmopathy. TCRdb fed the multiplex PCR reads into MiXCR, producing one record per CDR3 protein. The sample holds about 840,000 distinct CDR3 sequences, 38% seen once. Sequenced: blood. These receptors were collected from a man in his late teens or twenties with Graves' hyperthyroidism. CDR3s include the opening cysteine and the closing phenylalanine or tryptophan. Fields, in order: D gene, J gene, V gene, CDR3 length, CDR3 protein. The D gene is left open where the match is weak.

D gene: .; J gene: TRBJ1-1; V gene: TRBV10-1; CDR3 length: 16; CDR3 protein: CASSYSRLSMNTEAFF
D gene: .; J gene: TRBJ2-5; V gene: TRBV7-8; CDR3 length: 14; CDR3 protein: CASSQEIRGETQYF
D gene: .; J gene: TRBJ2-7; V gene: TRBV10-3; CDR3 length: 12; CDR3 protein: CAISETAAEQYF
D gene: .; J gene: TRBJ2-7; V gene: TRBV5-1; CDR3 length: 16; CDR3 protein: CASSLTSADTAQEQYF
D gene: TRBD1; J gene: TRBJ2-5; V gene: TRBV19; CDR3 length: 12; CDR3 protein: CASAGTAETQYF
D gene: TRBD2; J gene: TRBJ2-5; V gene: TRBV19; CDR3 length: 17; CDR3 protein: CASSRKSGTSGQETQYF
D gene: .; J gene: TRBJ1-2; V gene: TRBV6-5; CDR3 length: 13; CDR3 protein: CASSYDAGDGYTF
D gene: .; J gene: TRBJ2-7; V gene: TRBV20-1; CDR3 length: 12; CDR3 protein: CSVSGFSYEQYF
D gene: .; J gene: TRBJ1-2; V gene: TRBV2; CDR3 length: 12; CDR3 protein: CASSEIRYGYTF
D gene: .; J gene: TRBJ2-2; V gene: TRBV5-1; CDR3 length: 17; CDR3 protein: CASSLGHTGVNTGELFF
D gene: .; J gene: TRBJ1-2; V gene: TRBV15; CDR3 length: 13; CDR3 protein: CATSSIGADGYTF
D gene: .; J gene: TRBJ1-2; V gene: TRBV20-1; CDR3 length: 12; CDR3 protein: CSAGGTTNGYTF
D gene: .; J gene: TRBJ2-3; V gene: TRBV2; CDR3 length: 13; CDR3 protein: CASSEANTDTQYF
D gene: .; J gene: TRBJ2-7; V gene: TRBV29-1; CDR3 length: 13; CDR3 protein: CSVAGGPTYEQYF
D gene: .; J gene: TRBJ2-6; V gene: TRBV19; CDR3 length: 18; CDR3 protein: CASSTSGAIFSGANVLTF
D gene: TRBD1; J gene: TRBJ2-2; V gene: TRBV2; CDR3 length: 14; CDR3 protein: CASRDRQNTGELFF
D gene: .; J gene: TRBJ1-1; V gene: TRBV2; CDR3 length: 13; CDR3 protein: CASSEGTYTEAFF
D gene: TRBD2; J gene: TRBJ2-5; V gene: TRBV12-3/TRBV12-4; CDR3 length: 16; CDR3 protein: CASRVVGAGGAETQYF
D gene: .; J gene: TRBJ2-7; V gene: TRBV15; CDR3 length: 14; CDR3 protein: CATSREGGGYEQYF